The rows below give T cell receptor beta chains drawn from one sample of a study of blood T cell repertoires in COVID-19. Generated by immunoSEQ multiplex PCR, the TCRdb table keeps only in-frame clones and is missing some. Found here are approximately 100,000 clones, less than 85% of them singletons; the top ten hold more than 1.5%. Sequenced material: peripheral blood. Every receptor here comes from a woman in her sixties or seventies with active or convalescent COVID-19. Each CDR3 is given with its conserved first and last residue. Fields, in order: V gene, clone size, J gene, D gene, CDR3 protein, CDR3 DNA. A D gene is named only where the DNA matches it firmly. Some rows have no size entry. The others give once, few or many, or a class for an expanded clone.

>TRBV7-6|NA|TRBJ2-3|NA
CASSLGQSPDTQYF
TGTGCCAGCAGCTTAGGACAGTCCCCAGATACGCAGTATTTT
>TRBV2|NA|TRBJ1-2|TRBD1
CASSETGYGYTF
TGTGCCAGCAGTGAGACAGGGTATGGCTACACCTTC
>TRBV9|NA|TRBJ2-5|NA
CASSATGGRETQYF
TGTGCCAGCAGCGCGACGGGGGGCAGAGAGACCCAGTACTTC
>TRBV2|few|TRBJ1-2|NA
CASSEYRLYGYTF
TGTGCCAGCAGTGAGTACAGATTATATGGCTACACCTTC
>TRBV19|NA|TRBJ1-1|NA
CASSPGVGAFF
TGTGCCAGTAGCCCGGGAGTTGGTGCTTTCTTT
>TRBV18|few|TRBJ2-1|NA
CASSPPTGGTYNEQFF
TGTGCCAGCTCACCACCAACCGGAGGGACCTACAATGAGCAGTTCTTC
>TRBV5-1|NA|TRBJ2-3|TRBD2
CASSPRGAGGTDTQYF
TGCGCCAGCAGCCCACGAGGGGCGGGAGGAACAGATACGCAGTATTTT
>TRBV28|NA|TRBJ1-6|TRBD1
CASSPGQGYNSPLHF
TGTGCCAGCAGTCCCGGACAGGGCTATAATTCACCCCTCCACTTT
>TRBV6-6|once|TRBJ2-7|TRBD2
CASSRTWPSGGSYEQYF
TGTGCCAGCAGCCGAACCTGGCCTAGCGGGGGATCATACGAGCAGTACTTC
>TRBV5-5|NA|TRBJ2-7|TRBD1
CASRGQGTYEQYF
TGTGCCAGCAGAGGACAGGGCACCTACGAGCAGTACTTC
>TRBV10-3|many|TRBJ1-1|NA
CATSQGANTEAFF
TGTGCCACTTCACAGGGCGCGAACACTGAAGCTTTCTTT
>TRBV5-1|NA|TRBJ2-7|TRBD1
CASSYKTGQGRNEQYF
TGCGCCAGCAGTTATAAGACGGGACAGGGGCGTAACGAGCAGTACTTC
>TRBV19|once|TRBJ1-1|TRBD1
CASKDRGLNTEAFF
TGTGCCAGTAAGGACAGGGGGTTGAACACTGAAGCTTTCTTT
>TRBV2|NA|TRBJ1-1|NA
CASSGQLNTEAFF
TGTGCCAGCAGTGGACAGCTGAACACTGAAGCTTTCTTT
>TRBV20-1|NA|TRBJ2-7|NA
CSGTWRGEQYF
TGCAGTGGGACCTGGAGGGGCGAGCAGTACTTC
>TRBV28|NA|TRBJ1-5|TRBD1
CASRLDRDNQPQHF
TGTGCCAGCAGACTTGACAGGGACAATCAGCCCCAGCATTTT
>TRBV5-1|NA|TRBJ2-3|TRBD2
CASSYSGGLADTQYF
TGCGCCAGCAGTTATAGCGGGGGGTTGGCAGATACGCAGTATTTT
>TRBV10-3|NA|TRBJ2-1|NA
CAISGPLSAYNEQFF
TGTGCCATCAGTGGGCCTTTGAGCGCCTACAATGAGCAGTTCTTC
>TRBV5-6|few|TRBJ1-2|TRBD1
CASSSYQGVYGYTF
TGTGCCAGCAGCTCGTATCAGGGGGTGTATGGCTACACCTTC
>TRBV30|NA|TRBJ1-2|NA
CAWSVNGYGYTF
TGTGCCTGGAGTGTAAACGGCTATGGCTACACCTTC
>TRBV11-3|NA|TRBJ1-4|NA
CASSPWDKIEKLFF
TGTGCCAGCAGCCCATGGGACAAGATTGAAAAACTGTTTTTT
>TRBV30|NA|TRBJ2-7|NA
CAWSTIGKSYEQYF
TGTGCCTGGAGTACTATTGGAAAGTCCTACGAGCAGTACTTC
>TRBV7-2|NA|TRBJ1-4|NA
CASSPKGQSEKLFF
TGTGCCAGCAGCCCTAAAGGACAGTCTGAAAAACTGTTTTTT
>TRBV4-3|NA|TRBJ2-2|NA
CASSQDGPGSGSTGELFF
TGCGCCAGCAGCCAAGATGGCCCCGGGAGCGGCTCCACCGGGGAGCTGTTTTTT
>TRBV10-3|once|TRBJ2-3|NA
CAIWKGGADTQYF
TGTGCCATCTGGAAGGGGGGGGCAGATACGCAGTATTTT
>TRBV28|NA|TRBJ2-1|TRBD2
CASRRTSGAYNEQFF
TGTGCCAGTCGCCGGACTAGCGGGGCCTACAATGAGCAGTTCTTC
>TRBV9|NA|TRBJ2-1|NA
CASSSGGSYNEQFF
TGTGCCAGCAGCTCCGGAGGTTCCTACAATGAGCAGTTCTTC
>TRBV15|NA|TRBJ2-1|NA
CATSRGGNYNEQFF
TGTGCCACCAGCAGAGGAGGCAACTACAATGAGCAGTTCTTC
>TRBV12-3/TRBV12-4|NA|TRBJ1-2|NA
CASSPSRLYGYTF
TGTGCCAGCAGTCCCTCTAGGCTCTATGGCTACACCTTC
>TRBV4-1|NA|TRBJ1-2|TRBD1
CASSQQQGESGYTF
TGCGCCAGCAGCCAGCAACAGGGGGAGAGCGGCTACACCTTC
>TRBV5-4|many|TRBJ2-5|TRBD2
CASSSGLTALETQYF
TGTGCCAGCAGCTCGGGACTAACGGCTCTGGAGACCCAGTACTTC
>TRBV28|NA|TRBJ1-1|NA
CASSDLRPPGDSAAFF
TGTGCCAGCAGTGACCTTAGGCCACCGGGGGACTCGGCGGCTTTCTTT
>TRBV19|few|TRBJ1-6|TRBD1
CASSPRQGEIYSPLHF
TGTGCCAGTAGCCCACGACAGGGGGAAATTTATTCACCCCTCCACTTT
>TRBV30|few|TRBJ2-2|TRBD1
CAWRVPGTGNTGELFF
TGTGCCTGGAGGGTTCCCGGGACAGGGAACACCGGGGAGCTGTTTTTT
>TRBV28|NA|TRBJ2-7|TRBD1
CASAGDRYEQYF
TGTGCCAGCGCCGGGGACAGGTACGAGCAGTACTTC
>TRBV21-1|NA|TRBJ1-3|NA
CASSKGPKNTIYF
TGTGCCAGCAGCAAGGGGCCAAAGAACACCATATATTTT
>TRBV5-4|NA|TRBJ2-7|TRBD2
CASSGRGGQGQYF
TGTGCCAGCAGCGGCCGGGGGGGGCAGGGGCAGTACTTC
>TRBV9|once|TRBJ1-5|NA
CASSAGLDQPQHF
TGTGCCAGCAGCGCGGGGTTGGACCAGCCCCAGCATTTT
>TRBV28|NA|TRBJ1-6|NA
CASTGAGSSYNSPLHF
TGTGCCAGCACCGGGGCGGGGAGCTCCTATAATTCACCCCTCCACTTT
>TRBV7-2|NA|TRBJ2-7|TRBD1
CASSLRAGNPGQGGYEQYF
TGTGCCAGCAGCTTAAGAGCGGGGAATCCGGGACAGGGGGGATACGAGCAGTACTTC
>TRBV18|NA|TRBJ1-6|NA
CASSPPSGRDSPLHF
TGTGCCAGCTCACCACCGAGCGGTAGGGATTCACCCCTCCACTTT
>TRBV5-5|NA|TRBJ1-5|NA
CASSFSGIGSQHF
TGTGCCAGCAGCTTTTCAGGGATAGGGTCCCAGCATTTT
>TRBV5-1|NA|TRBJ2-2|NA
CASSLNTGTGTGELFF
TGCGCCAGCAGCTTGAACACCGGGACTGGCACCGGGGAGCTGTTTTTT
>TRBV18|NA|TRBJ1-1|NA
CASSPAGWSTEAFF
TGTGCCAGCTCACCGGCAGGGTGGAGCACTGAAGCTTTCTTT
>TRBV7-7|NA|TRBJ2-3|NA
CASSFSGGADTQYF
TGTGCTAGCAGCTTCTCTGGGGGCGCAGATACGCAGTATTTT
>TRBV6-5|NA|TRBJ2-3|TRBD1
CASSLSTGPPDTQYF
TGTGCCAGCAGTCTCTCGACAGGGCCCCCGGATACGCAGTATTTT
>TRBV6-5|once|TRBJ2-5|TRBD1
CASSTGTGKETQYF
TGTGCCAGCAGCACCGGGACAGGAAAAGAGACCCAGTACTTC
>TRBV5-6|NA|TRBJ2-7|NA
CASSLDNYEQYF
TGTGCCAGCAGCTTGGACAACTACGAGCAGTACTTC
>TRBV9|NA|TRBJ2-2|NA
CASSPQEDTGELFF
TGTGCCAGCAGCCCTCAGGAAGACACCGGGGAGCTGTTTTTT
>TRBV18|NA|TRBJ2-5|NA
CASSRSDQETQYF
TGTGCCAGCTCACGCTCAGACCAAGAGACCCAGTACTTC
>TRBV11-3|NA|TRBJ1-6|NA
CASSLDGVHSPLHF
TGTGCCAGCAGCTTAGACGGGGTTCATTCACCCCTCCACTTT
>TRBV2|NA|TRBJ2-5|NA
CASSEGTLGSRETQYF
TGTGCCAGCAGTGAAGGTACTCTGGGGAGCAGGGAGACCCAGTACTTC